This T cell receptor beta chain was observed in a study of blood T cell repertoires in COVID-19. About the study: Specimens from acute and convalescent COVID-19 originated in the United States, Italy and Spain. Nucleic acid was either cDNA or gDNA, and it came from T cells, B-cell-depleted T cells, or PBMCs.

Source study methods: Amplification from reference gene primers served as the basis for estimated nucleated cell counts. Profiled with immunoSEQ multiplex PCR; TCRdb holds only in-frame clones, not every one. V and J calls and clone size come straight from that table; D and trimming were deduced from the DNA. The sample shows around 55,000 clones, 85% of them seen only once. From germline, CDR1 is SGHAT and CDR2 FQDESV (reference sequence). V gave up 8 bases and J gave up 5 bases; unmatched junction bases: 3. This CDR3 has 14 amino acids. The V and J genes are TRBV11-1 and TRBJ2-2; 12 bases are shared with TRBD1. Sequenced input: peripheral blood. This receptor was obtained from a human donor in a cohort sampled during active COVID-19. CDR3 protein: CASGDRGRTGELFF. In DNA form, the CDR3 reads TGTGCCAGCGGGGACAGGGGGCGAACCGGGGAGCTGTTTTTT.